This T cell receptor beta chain was retrieved from a study of CD8 T cells in ankylosing spondylitis. Study results and limitations: In peripheral blood, disease-linked CD8+ clones occurred at relatively low frequencies. Reactive arthritis synovial fluid and blood previously showed some of these motif variants. It appeared that ankylosing spondylitis blood was characterized by a TCR beta motif of about 8 highly homologous variants.

This clonotype was detected only a few times. Its antigen is as yet unknown. 5'-RACE, quantitative and with molecular barcodes, yielded the TCR beta libraries. MiXCR was run by TCRdb on the 5' RACE reads, yielding one entry per CDR3 protein. The data contain 250,000 to 350,000 distinct CDR3 sequences, 20% of them singletons. Trimming pared 1 base from V and 1 base from J, leaving 12 bases between. CDR1 MRHNA and CDR2 SNTAGT come from the germline V gene. The CDR3 runs to 16 residues. The sequenced sample was blood, either unsorted or a sorted T cell fraction (not recorded which). The chain is built from TRBV6-4 and TRBJ2-3; either TRBD1 or TRBD2 may fit D (5 bases each). The clonotype originates from a male donor with ankylosing spondylitis or in good health (not recorded which). The CDR3 loop is CASSDFHVGGTDTQYF. As DNA, the CDR3 is TGTGCCAGCAGTGACTTCCACGTGGGGGGCACAGATACGCAGTATTTT.